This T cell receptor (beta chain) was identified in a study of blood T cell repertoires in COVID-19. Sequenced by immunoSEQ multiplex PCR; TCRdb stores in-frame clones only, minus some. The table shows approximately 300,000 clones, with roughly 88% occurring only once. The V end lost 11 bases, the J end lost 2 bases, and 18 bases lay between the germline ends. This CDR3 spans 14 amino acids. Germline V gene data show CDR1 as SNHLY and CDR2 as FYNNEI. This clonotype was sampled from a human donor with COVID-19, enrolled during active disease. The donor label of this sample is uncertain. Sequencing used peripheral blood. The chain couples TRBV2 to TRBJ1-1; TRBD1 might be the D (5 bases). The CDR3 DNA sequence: TGTGCCGGAGCAGGGCTAAGTACAAACACTGAAGCTTTCTTT. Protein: CAGAGLSTNTEAFF.